This T cell receptor beta chain was found in a study of T-cell memory formation after mild COVID-19. Study observations and caveats: Specificity for SARS-CoV-2 was not confirmed among the second-wave clones peaking on day 37. Pre-infection memory held some responding clones, suggesting pre-existing cross-reactive T cells responded.

CDR1 and CDR2 from the germline V gene are SGDLS and YYNGEE. The V end was cut by 3 bases, the J end by 4 bases, with 13 bases between. The CDR3 is 15 amino acids. TCRdb re-derived calls from the 5' RACE reads in MiXCR, one entry per CDR3 protein. Of a few hundred thousand distinct CDR3 sequences in the sample, roughly a quarter were seen once. As regards this clonotype: Its cognate antigen is unknown.

Sequencing was done on a sample of PBMCs or a T cell subset sorted from them (not recorded which). The sequence came from an adult woman who had mild COVID-19 (a few samples of this study predate the infection). Cell type and time point are not known. The genes are TRBV9 and TRBJ2-2; a possible D gene is TRBD1 (6 bases). DNA for the CDR3: TGTGCCAGCAGCGCCCAGACAGGCTCCACCGGGGAGCTGTTTTTT. Its protein is CASSAQTGSTGELFF.